The clone carrying this T cell receptor beta chain appeared once. In the original processing: By means of reference gene primer amplification, nucleated cell counts were estimated. The repertoire was sequenced with immunoSEQ multiplex PCR; TCRdb's copy has only in-frame clones and lacks some. V, J and clone size derive from that table, while D and trimming were established from the DNA sequence. The sample includes some 150,000 clones, approximately 87% of them seen just once. This sample is drawn from a study of blood T cell repertoires in COVID-19. Study as a whole: Specimens from acute and convalescent COVID-19 originated in the United States, Italy and Spain. PBMCs, B-cell-depleted T cells, or T cells provided the cDNA or gDNA that made up the material.

V was shortened by 3 bases and J by 1 base, with 8 bases between the two germline ends. The CDR3 loop spans 13 amino acids. From germline, CDR1 is DFQATT and CDR2 SNEGSKA (reference sequence). The chain recombines TRBV20-1 with TRBJ2-3; D is undetermined. Material for sequencing was peripheral blood. The receptor's source is a woman aged 45 to 65 with active or convalescent COVID-19. CDR3 DNA sequence: TGCAGTGCTAGTGCTGTCGGCACAGATACGCAGTATTTT. This translates into CSASAVGTDTQYF.